This TCR beta chain stems from a study of T-cell reconstitution after alpha-beta-depleted transplantation in children. Regarding the study as a whole: Expanded clones from the graft, numbering several hundred, reportedly supplied alpha-beta T cells about two months after transplant. By one year post-transplant, T-cell counts and diversity largely arose from T cells that were newly produced. Surviving recipient T cells and thymic progenitors produced the high day-60 TCRbeta diversity seen in some patients.

Trimming shortened V by 3 bases and J by 3 bases, and 8 bases separated the two germline ends. The CDR3 is 14 amino acids. As regards this clonotype: Antigen: not known.

A library of TCRbeta sequences, prepared with unique molecular identifiers, was generated. Using its own MiXCR run on the PCR reads, TCRdb lists one record per CDR3 protein. The table records 70,000 or so distinct CDR3 sequences, under 13% of them present only once. The TCR was taken from a boy aged 5-17 years with acute myeloid leukemia, due to receive a stem cell transplant. This material consisted of PBMCs, taken before TCRalphabeta/CD19-depleted stem cell transplant. The V gene is TRBV12-3 or TRBV12-4, the J gene TRBJ2-2; D possibly corresponds to TRBD2 (6 bases). This CDR3 reads CASSLGLHTGELFF. DNA for the CDR3: TGTGCCAGCAGTTTGGGACTTCACACCGGGGAGCTGTTTTTT.